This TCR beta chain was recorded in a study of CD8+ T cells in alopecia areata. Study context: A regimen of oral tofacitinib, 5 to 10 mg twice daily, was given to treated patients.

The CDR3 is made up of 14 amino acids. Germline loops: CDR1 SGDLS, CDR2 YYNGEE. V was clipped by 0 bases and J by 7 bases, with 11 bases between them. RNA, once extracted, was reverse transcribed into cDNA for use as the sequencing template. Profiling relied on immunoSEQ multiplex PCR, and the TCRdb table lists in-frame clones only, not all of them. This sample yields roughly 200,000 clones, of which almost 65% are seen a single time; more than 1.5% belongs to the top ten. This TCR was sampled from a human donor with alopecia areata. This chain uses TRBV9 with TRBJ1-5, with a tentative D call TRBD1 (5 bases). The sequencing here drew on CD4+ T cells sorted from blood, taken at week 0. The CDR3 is CASSVAKGNQPQHF. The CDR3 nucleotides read TGTGCCAGCAGCGTAGCAAAGGGGAACCAGCCCCAGCATTTT.